Below, one T cell receptor beta chain is given with its context. This table comes from immunoSEQ multiplex PCR, and its TCRdb copy is limited to in-frame clones, with some not included. The sample gives tens of thousands of clones, roughly 82% of which show up once; about 2% is in the top ten. This specimen belongs to a study of OX40 agonist ivuxolimab in advanced cancers. Study context: Intravenous ivuxolimab was administered to patients every 2 weeks at 0.01 to 10 mg/kg. People in dose escalation had one of these cancers: hepatocellular carcinoma, melanoma, renal cell or head and neck cancer. A partial response was reached by three patients: one with hepatocellular carcinoma and two with cutaneous melanoma.

Germline CDR1 and CDR2: SGHRS and YFSETQ. This CDR3 spans 15 amino acids. Trimming took 3 bases from V and 1 from J, leaving 10 bases between them. The V gene is TRBV5-1, the J gene TRBJ2-2; D is tentatively TRBD1 or TRBD2 (5 bases each). The specimen comprised CD4+ or CD8+ T cells sorted from blood, sampled in a trial of the OX40 agonist ivuxolimab. This clonotype originated in an adult with an advanced solid tumor such as melanoma, head and neck, liver or kidney cancer. CDR3 in amino acids: CASSSGTGNTGELFF. As DNA, the CDR3 is TGCGCCAGCAGCTCCGGGACGGGGAACACCGGGGAGCTGTTTTTT.